The sample holds one count of the clone carrying this TCR beta chain. As handled by the study authors: Amplification of reference gene primers provided the estimated nucleated cell counts. Produced via immunoSEQ multiplex PCR; TCRdb's table is partial and in-frame only. Clone size and V and J calls were adopted from that table, with D and trimming inferred from the DNA. The sample has some 130,000 clones, about four fifths seen once. There are 14 residues in the CDR3. The germline gives CDR1 SGHKS, CDR2 YYEKEE (reference sequence). V lost 4 bases to trimming and J lost 7 bases; unmatched junction nucleotides: 7. The sample originates from a study of blood T cell repertoires in COVID-19. Study details: COVID-19 samples collected from the United States, Italy and Spain covered acute and convalescent phases. T cells, B-cell-depleted T cells, or PBMCs supplied cDNA or gDNA.

Sequences were obtained from peripheral blood. The TCR comes from a woman in her 50s with acute or convalescent COVID-19. This sequence joins TRBV5-5 and TRBJ1-5; 8 nucleotides line up with TRBD1. CDR3 region: CASSLDRGRQPQHF. CDR3 bases: TGTGCCAGCAGCCTAGACAGGGGTCGCCAGCCCCAGCATTTT.